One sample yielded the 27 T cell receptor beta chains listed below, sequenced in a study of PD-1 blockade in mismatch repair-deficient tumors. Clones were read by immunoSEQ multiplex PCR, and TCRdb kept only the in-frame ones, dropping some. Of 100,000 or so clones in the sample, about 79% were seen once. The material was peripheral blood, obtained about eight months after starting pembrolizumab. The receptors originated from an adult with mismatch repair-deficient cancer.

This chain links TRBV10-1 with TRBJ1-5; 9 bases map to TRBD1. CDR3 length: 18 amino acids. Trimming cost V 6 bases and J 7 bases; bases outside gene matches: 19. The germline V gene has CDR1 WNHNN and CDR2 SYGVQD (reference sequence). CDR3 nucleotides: TGCGCCAGCAGCGAAAACGACCTTAACCGGGACAGGGACCAGCCCCAGCATTTT. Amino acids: CASSENDLNRDRDQPQHF.

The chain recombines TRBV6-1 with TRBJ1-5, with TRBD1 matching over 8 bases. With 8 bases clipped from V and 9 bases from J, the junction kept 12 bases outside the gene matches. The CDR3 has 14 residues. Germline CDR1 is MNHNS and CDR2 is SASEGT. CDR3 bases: TGTGCCAGCGTAGAGGACAGGGACTGGCGGCCCCAGCATTTT. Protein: CASVEDRDWRPQHF.

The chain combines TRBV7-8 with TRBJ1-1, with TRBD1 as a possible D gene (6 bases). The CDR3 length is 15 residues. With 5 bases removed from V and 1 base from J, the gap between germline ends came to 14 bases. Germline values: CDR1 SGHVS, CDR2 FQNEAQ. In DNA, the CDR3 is TGTGCCAGCAGCCAATCGGGGGGGCCGAACACTGAAGCTTTCTTT. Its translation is CASSQSGGPNTEAFF.

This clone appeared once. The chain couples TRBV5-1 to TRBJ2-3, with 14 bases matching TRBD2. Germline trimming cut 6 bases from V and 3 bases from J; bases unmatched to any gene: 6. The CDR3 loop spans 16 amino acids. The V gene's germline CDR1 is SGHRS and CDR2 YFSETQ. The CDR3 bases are TGCGCCAGCAAGGAAGGGACTAGCGGGAGAACAGATACGCAGTATTTT. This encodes CASKEGTSGRTDTQYF.

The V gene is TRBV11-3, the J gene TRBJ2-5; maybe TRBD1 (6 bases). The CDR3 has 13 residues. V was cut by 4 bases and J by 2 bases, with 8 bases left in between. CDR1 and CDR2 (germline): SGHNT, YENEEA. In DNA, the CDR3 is TGTGCCAGCAGCTCTCAGGGGCAAGAGACCCAGTACTTC. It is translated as CASSSQGQETQYF.

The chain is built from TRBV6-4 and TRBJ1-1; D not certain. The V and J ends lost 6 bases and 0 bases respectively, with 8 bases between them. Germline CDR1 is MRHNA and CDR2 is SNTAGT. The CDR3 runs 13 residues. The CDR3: CASRDNLNTEAFF. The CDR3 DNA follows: TGTGCCAGCAGAGACAACCTGAACACTGAAGCTTTCTTT.

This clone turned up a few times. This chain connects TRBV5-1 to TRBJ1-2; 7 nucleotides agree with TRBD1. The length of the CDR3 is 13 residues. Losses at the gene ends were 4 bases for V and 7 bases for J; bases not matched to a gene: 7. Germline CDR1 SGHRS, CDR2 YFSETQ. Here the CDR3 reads CASSPGRQGGYTF. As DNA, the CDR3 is TGCGCCAGCAGCCCGGGTAGACAGGGTGGCTACACCTTC.

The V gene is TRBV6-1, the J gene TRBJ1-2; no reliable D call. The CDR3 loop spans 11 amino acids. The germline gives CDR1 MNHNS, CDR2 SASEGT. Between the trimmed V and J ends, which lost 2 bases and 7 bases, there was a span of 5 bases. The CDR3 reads CASSEYSGYTF. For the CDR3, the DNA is TGTGCCAGCAGTGAATACAGTGGCTACACCTTC.

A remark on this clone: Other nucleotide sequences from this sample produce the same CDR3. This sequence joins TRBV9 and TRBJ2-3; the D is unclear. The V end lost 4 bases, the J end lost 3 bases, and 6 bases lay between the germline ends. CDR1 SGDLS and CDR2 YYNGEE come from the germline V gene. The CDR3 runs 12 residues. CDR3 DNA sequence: TGTGCCAGCAGCCCTCCTACAGATACGCAGTATTTT. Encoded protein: CASSPPTDTQYF. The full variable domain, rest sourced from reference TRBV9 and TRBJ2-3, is DSGVTQTPKHLITATGQRVTLRCSPRSGDLSVYWYQQSLDQGLQFLIQYYNGEERAKGNILERFSAQQFPDLHSELNLSSLELGDSALYFCASSPPTDTQYFGPGTRLTVL.

In nucleotides, the CDR3 is TGCGCCAGCAGTGTCGGGAGATCCTACGAGCAGTACTTC. This sequence encodes CASSVGRSYEQYF. This chain connects TRBV10-1 to TRBJ2-7; D perhaps matches TRBD2 (6 bases). Between the trimmed V and J ends, which lost 4 bases and 1 base, there was a span of 8 bases. The CDR3 has 13 amino acids. CDR1 and CDR2 (germline): WNHNN, SYGVQD (reference sequence).

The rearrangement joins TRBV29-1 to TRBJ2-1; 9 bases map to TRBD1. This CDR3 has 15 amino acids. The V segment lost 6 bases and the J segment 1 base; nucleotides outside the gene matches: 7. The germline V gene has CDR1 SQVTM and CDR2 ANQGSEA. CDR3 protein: CSVDYRGQSYNEQFF. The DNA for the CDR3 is TGCAGCGTGGACTACAGGGGGCAATCCTACAATGAGCAGTTCTTC.

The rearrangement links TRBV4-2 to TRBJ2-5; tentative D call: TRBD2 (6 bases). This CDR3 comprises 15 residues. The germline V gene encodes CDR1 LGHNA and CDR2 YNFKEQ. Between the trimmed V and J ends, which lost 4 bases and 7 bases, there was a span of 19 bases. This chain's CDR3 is CASSRTRDSGGTQYF. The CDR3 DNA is TGTGCCAGCAGCCGGACCCGGGACTCCGGCGGGACCCAGTACTTC.

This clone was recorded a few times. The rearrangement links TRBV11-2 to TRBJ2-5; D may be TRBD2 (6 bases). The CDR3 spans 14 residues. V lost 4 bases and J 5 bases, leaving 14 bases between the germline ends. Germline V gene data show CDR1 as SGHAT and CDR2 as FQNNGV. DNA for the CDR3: TGTGCCAGCAGCTCCGGGGGAATGCGGGAGACCCAGTACTTC. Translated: CASSSGGMRETQYF.

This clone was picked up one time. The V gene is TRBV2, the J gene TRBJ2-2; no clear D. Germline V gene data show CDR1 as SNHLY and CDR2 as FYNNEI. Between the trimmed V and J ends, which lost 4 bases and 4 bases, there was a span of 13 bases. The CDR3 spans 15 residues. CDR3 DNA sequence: TGTGCCAGCAGTGTTAACCTCCCGGCCACCGGGGAGCTGTTTTTT. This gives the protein CASSVNLPATGELFF.

CDR3 coding DNA: TGTGCCAGTAGTATAAACAGGGGAGAGACCCAGTACTTC. Its protein is CASSINRGETQYF. The chain is built from TRBV19 and TRBJ2-5; 7 nucleotides match TRBD1. Germline V gene data show CDR1 as LNHDA and CDR2 as SQIVND (reference sequence). V dropped 2 bases and J dropped 4; count of bases not matched to a gene: 1. This CDR3 comprises 13 residues. Full variable domain (outside the CDR3, taken from reference TRBV19 and TRBJ2-5): DGGITQSPKYLFRKEGQNVTLSCEQNLNHDAMYWYRQDPGQGLRLIYYSQIVNDFQKGDIAEGYSVSREKKESFPLTVTSAQKNPTAFYLCASSINRGETQYFGPGTRLLVL.

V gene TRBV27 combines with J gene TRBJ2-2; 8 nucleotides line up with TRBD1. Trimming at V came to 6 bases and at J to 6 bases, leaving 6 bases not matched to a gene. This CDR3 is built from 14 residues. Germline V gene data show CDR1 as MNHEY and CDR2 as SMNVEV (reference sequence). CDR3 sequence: CASSPGQVAGELFF. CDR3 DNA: TGTGCCAGCAGCCCGGGACAGGTGGCCGGGGAGCTGTTTTTT.

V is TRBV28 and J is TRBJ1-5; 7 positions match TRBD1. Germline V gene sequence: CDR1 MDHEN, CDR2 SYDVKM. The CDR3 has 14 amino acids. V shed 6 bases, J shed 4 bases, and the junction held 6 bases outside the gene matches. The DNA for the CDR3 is TGTGCCAGCAGCCCACAGGGGCCTAATCAGCCCCAGCATTTT. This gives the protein CASSPQGPNQPQHF.

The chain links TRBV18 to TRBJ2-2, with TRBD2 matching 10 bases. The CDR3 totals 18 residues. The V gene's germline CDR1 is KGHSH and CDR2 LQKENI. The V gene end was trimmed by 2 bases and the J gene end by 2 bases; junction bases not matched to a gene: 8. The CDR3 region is CASSPYSSGSLNTGELFF. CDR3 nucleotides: TGTGCCAGCTCACCATATTCTAGCGGGAGTCTTAACACCGGGGAGCTGTTTTTT. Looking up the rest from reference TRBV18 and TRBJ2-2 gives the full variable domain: NAGVMQNPRHLVRRRGQEARLRCSPMKGHSHVYWYRQLPEEGLKFMVYLQKENIIDESGMPKERFSAEFPKEGPSILRIQQVVRGDSAAYFCASSPYSSGSLNTGELFFGEGSRLTVL.

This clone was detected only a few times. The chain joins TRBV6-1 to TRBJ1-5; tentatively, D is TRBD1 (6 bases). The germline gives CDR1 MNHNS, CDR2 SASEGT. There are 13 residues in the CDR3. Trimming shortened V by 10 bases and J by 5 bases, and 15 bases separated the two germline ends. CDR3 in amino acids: CATSGGLYQPQHF. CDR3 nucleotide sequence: TGTGCCACTTCGGGGGGGCTTTATCAGCCCCAGCATTTT.

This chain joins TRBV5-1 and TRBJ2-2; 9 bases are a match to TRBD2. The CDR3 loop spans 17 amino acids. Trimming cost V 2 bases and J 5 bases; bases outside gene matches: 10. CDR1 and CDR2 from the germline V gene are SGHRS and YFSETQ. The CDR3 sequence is CASSFGAGLAQTGELFF. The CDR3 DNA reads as TGCGCCAGCAGCTTCGGAGCGGGACTAGCTCAAACCGGGGAGCTGTTTTTT.

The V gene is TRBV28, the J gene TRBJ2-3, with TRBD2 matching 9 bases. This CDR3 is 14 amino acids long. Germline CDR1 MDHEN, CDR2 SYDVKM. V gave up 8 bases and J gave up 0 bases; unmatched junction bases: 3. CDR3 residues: CASVLAGSTDTQYF. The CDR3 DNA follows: TGTGCCAGCGTCCTAGCGGGAAGCACAGATACGCAGTATTTT.

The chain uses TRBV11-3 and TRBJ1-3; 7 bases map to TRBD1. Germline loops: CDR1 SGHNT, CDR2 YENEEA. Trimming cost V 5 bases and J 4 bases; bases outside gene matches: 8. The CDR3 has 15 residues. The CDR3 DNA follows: TGTGCCAGCAGCCTCTATCGGACAGGAGGAAACACCATATATTTT. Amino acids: CASSLYRTGGNTIYF. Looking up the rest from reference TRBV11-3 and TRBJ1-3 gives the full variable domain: EAGVVQSPRYKIIEKKQPVAFWCNPISGHNTLYWYLQNLGQGPELLIRYENEEAVDDSQLPKDRFSAERLKGVDSTLKIQPAELGDSAVYLCASSLYRTGGNTIYFGEGSWLTVV.

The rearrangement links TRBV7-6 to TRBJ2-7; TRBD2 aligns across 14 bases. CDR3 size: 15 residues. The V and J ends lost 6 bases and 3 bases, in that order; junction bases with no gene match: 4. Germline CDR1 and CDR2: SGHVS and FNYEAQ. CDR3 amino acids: CASRGTSGSVYEQYF. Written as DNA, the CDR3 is TGTGCCAGCAGGGGGACTAGCGGGAGTGTCTACGAGCAGTACTTC.

The CDR3 reads CATSRGPLETQYF. CDR3 DNA sequence: TGTGCCACCAGCAGGGGCCCCTTGGAGACCCAGTACTTC. The chain is built from TRBV15 and TRBJ2-5; no reliable D call. CDR1 is LNHNV, CDR2 YYDKDF, per germline (reference sequence). The V and J ends lost 3 bases and 5 bases respectively, with 10 bases between them. CDR3 size: 13 residues. Drawing the rest from reference TRBV15 and TRBJ2-5, the complete variable domain is DAMVIQNPRYQVTQFGKPVTLSCSQTLNHNVMYWYQQKSSQAPKLLFHYYDKDFNNEADTPDNFQSRRPNTSFCFLDIRSPGLGDTAMYLCATSRGPLETQYFGPGTRLLVL.

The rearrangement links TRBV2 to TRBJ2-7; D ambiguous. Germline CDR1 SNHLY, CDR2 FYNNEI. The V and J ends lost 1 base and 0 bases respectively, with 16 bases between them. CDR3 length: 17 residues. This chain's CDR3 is CASSEGVRRPLSYEQYF. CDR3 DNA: TGTGCCAGCAGTGAAGGCGTGAGGCGGCCCCTCTCCTACGAGCAGTACTTC.

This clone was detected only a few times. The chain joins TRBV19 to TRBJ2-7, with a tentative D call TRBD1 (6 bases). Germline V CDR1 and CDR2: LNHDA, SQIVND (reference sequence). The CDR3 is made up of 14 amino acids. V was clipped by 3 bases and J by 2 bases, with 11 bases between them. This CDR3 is CASSMRTETYEQYF. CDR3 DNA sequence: TGTGCCAGTAGTATGAGGACAGAGACCTACGAGCAGTACTTC.

The CDR3 DNA follows: TGTGCCAGCAGCTCTTCTAGCGGAGCGAACACCGGGGAGCTGTTTTTT. This gives the protein CASSSSSGANTGELFF. The chain employs TRBV5-4 and TRBJ2-2, with 7 bases aligning to TRBD2. Looked up from germline, CDR1 is SGHNT and CDR2 is YYREEE (reference sequence). The CDR3 has 16 residues. Trimming cost V 3 bases and J 0 bases; bases outside gene matches: 5.